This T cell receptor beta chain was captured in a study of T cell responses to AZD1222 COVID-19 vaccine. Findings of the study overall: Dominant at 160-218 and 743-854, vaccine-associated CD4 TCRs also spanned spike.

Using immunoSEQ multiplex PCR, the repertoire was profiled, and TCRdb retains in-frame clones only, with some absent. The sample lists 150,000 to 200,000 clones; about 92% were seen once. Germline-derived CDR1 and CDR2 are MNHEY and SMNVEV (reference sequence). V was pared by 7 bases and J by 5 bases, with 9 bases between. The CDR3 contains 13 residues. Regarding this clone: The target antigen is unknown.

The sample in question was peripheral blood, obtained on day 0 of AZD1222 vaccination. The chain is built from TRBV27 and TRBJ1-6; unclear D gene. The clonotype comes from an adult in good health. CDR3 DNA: TGTGCCAGCACCTTTCAGCATAATTCACCCCTCCACTTT. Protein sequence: CASTFQHNSPLHF.